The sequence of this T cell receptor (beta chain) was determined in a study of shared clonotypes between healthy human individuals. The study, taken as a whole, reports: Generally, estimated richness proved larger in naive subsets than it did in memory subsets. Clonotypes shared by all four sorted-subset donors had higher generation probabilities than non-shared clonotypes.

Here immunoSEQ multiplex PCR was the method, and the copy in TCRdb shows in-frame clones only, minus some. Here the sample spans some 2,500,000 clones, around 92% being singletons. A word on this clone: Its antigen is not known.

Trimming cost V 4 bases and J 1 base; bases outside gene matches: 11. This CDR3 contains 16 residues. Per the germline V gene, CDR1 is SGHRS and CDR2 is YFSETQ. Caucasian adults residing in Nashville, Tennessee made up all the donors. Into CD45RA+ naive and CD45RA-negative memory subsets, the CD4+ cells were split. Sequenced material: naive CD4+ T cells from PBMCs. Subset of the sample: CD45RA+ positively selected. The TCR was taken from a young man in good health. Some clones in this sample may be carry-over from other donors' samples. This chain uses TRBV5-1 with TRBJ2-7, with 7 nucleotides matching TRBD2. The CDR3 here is CASSGNPGGQSYEQYF. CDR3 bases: TGCGCCAGCAGCGGAAACCCGGGAGGCCAGTCCTACGAGCAGTACTTC.